This T cell receptor beta chain was captured by sequencing in a study of blood T cell repertoires in COVID-19. Study overall: T cells, B-cell-depleted T cells, or PBMCs provided the cDNA or gDNA that served as material.

This CDR3 comprises 12 residues. V lost 4 bases, J lost 9 bases, and 10 bases lay in between. Germline lookup yields CDR1 SGHTA and CDR2 FQGNSA. Under the authors' procedure: It was from reference gene primer amplification that nucleated cell counts were estimated. Sequencing used immunoSEQ multiplex PCR; TCRdb keeps in-frame clones, though not all of them. From that table come the V and J calls and clone size; the DNA was used to work out D and trimming. The table shows roughly 150,000 clones, with about four fifths occurring only once. The TCR originated in a woman of 80 years or more with acute or convalescent COVID-19. The V gene is TRBV7-2, the J gene TRBJ2-1, with TRBD1 as a possible D gene (5 bases). The sequencing input was peripheral blood. The CDR3 loop reads CASSSLGVEQFF. CDR3 nucleotide sequence: TGTGCCAGCAGCTCCCTAGGGGTTGAGCAGTTCTTC.